The T cell receptor beta chain described here comes from a study of shared clonotypes between healthy human individuals. Study-wide background: The study enrolled a couple of women and a few men aged 18 to 49.

This was a deep-level run. TCRdb's copy holds only in-frame clones and misses some; the assay was immunoSEQ multiplex PCR. The sample consists of hundreds of thousands of clones, about 96% of them appearing once. The naive CD8 fraction comprised CD45RO-negative cells positively selected for CCR7 and excluded terminally differentiated effector memory CD45RA+ cells. The CDR3 spans 17 residues. V shed 0 bases, J shed 8 bases, and the junction held 11 bases outside the gene matches. Germline V gene lookup returns CDR1 MNHEY and CDR2 SMNVEV (reference sequence). Sequencing was carried out using naive CD8+ T cells sorted from blood. The chain links TRBV27 to TRBJ2-3, with 10 bases lining up with TRBD2. This TCR came from a woman in her thirties in good health. This CDR3 is CASSLSGSGRAFSTQYF. The CDR3 DNA reads as TGTGCCAGCAGTTTATCGGGGAGCGGGAGGGCTTTTAGTACGCAGTATTTT.